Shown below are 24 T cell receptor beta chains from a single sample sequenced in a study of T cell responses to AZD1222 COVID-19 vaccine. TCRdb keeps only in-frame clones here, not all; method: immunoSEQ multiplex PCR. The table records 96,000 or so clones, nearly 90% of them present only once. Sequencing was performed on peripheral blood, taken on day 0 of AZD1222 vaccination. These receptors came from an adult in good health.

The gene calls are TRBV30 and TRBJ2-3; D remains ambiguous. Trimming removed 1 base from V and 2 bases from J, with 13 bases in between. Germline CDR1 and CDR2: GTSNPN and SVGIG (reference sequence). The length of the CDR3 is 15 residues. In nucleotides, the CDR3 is TGTGCCTGGAGTGAGGTATCGCCCTACACAGATACGCAGTATTTT. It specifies CAWSEVSPYTDTQYF. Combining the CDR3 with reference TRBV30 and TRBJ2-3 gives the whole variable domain SQTIHQWPATLVQPVGSPLSLECTVEGTSNPNLYWYRQAAGRGLQLLFYSVGIGQISSEVPQNLSASRPQDRQFILSSKKLLLSDSGFYLCAWSEVSPYTDTQYFGPGTRLTVL.

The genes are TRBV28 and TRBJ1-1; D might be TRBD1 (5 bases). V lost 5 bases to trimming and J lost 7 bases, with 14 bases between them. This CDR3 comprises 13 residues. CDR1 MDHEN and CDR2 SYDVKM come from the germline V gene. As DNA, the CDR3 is TGTGCCAGCAGTCCGCCGGGACGAGGTGAAGCTTTCTTT. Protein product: CASSPPGRGEAFF.

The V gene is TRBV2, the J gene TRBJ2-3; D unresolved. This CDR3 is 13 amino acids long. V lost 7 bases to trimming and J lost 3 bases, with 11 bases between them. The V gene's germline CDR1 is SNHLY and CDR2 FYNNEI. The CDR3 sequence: CASKKGLTDTQYF. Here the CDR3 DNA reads TGTGCCAGCAAGAAGGGCCTAACAGATACGCAGTATTTT.

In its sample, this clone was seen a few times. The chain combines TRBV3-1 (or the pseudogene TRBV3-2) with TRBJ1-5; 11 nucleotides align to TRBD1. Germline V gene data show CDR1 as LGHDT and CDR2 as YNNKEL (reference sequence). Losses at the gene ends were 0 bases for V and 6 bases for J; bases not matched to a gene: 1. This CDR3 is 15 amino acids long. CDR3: CASSQDGTGGQPQHF. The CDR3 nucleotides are TGTGCCAGCAGCCAAGATGGGACAGGGGGTCAGCCCCAGCATTTT.

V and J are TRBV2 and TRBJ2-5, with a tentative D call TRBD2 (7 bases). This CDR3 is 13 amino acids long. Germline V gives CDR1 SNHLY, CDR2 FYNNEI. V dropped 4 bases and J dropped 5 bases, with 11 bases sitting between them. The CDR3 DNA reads TGTGCCAGCAGTGGGGGGGGCAGTGAGACCCAGTACTTC. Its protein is CASSGGGSETQYF.

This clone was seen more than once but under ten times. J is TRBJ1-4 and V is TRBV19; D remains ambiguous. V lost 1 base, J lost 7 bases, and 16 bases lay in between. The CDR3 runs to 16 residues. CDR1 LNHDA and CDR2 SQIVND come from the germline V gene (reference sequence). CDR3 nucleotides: TGTGCCAGTAGTATAGGGGCTTCTATTGGTCGTGAAAAACTGTTTTTT. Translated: CASSIGASIGREKLFF.

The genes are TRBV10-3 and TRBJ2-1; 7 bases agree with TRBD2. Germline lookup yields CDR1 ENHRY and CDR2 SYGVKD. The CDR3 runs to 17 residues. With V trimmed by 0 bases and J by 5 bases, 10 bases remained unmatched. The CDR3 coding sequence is TGTGCCATCAGTGAGTCGAAGGCTAGCGGAGATCACAATGAGCAGTTCTTC. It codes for CAISESKASGDHNEQFF.

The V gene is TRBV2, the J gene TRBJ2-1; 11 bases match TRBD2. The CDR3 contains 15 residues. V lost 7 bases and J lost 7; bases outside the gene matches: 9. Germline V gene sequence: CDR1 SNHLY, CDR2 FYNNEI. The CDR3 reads CASTVVAGGPNEQFF. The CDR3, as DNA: TGTGCCAGCACCGTGGTAGCGGGGGGGCCGAATGAGCAGTTCTTC. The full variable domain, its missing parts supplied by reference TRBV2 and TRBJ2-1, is EPEVTQTPSHQVTQMGQEVILRCVPISNHLYFYWYRQILGQKVEFLVSFYNNEISEKSEIFDDQFSVERPDGSNFTLKIRSTKLEDSAMYFCASTVVAGGPNEQFFGPGTRLTVL.

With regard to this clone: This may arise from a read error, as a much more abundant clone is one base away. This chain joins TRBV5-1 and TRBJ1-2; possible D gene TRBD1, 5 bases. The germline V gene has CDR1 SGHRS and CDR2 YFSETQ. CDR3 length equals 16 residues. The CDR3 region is CASSLDGRGWGYGYIF. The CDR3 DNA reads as TGCGCCAGCAGCTTGGATGGGAGGGGATGGGGCTATGGCTACATCTTC.

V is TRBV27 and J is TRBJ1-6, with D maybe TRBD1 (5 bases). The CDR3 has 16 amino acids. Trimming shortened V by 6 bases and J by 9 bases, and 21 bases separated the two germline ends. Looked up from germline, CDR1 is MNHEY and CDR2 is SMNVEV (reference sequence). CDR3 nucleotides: TGTGCCAGCAGCAAAAACGGGGACGGAGGCCGTTCACCCCTCCACTTT. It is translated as CASSKNGDGGRSPLHF.

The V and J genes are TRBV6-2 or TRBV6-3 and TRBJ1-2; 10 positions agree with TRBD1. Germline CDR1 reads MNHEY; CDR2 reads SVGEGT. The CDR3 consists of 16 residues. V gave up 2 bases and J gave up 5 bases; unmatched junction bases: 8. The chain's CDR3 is CASSYDRGRFLYGYTF. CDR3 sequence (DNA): TGTGCCAGCAGTTACGACAGGGGGCGCTTCCTTTATGGCTACACCTTC.

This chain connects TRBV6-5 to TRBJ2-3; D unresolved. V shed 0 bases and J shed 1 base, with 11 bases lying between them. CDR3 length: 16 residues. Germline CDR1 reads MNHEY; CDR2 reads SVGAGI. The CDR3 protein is CASSYSSGPGTDTQYF. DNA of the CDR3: TGTGCCAGCAGTTACTCAAGTGGTCCGGGCACAGATACGCAGTATTTT.

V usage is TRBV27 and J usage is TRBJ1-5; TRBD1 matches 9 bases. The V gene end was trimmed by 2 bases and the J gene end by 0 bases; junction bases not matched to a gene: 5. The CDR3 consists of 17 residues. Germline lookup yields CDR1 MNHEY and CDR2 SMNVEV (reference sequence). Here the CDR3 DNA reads TGTGCCAGCAGTTTAACAGGGGGCGGGAATAGCAATCAGCCCCAGCATTTT. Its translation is CASSLTGGGNSNQPQHF.

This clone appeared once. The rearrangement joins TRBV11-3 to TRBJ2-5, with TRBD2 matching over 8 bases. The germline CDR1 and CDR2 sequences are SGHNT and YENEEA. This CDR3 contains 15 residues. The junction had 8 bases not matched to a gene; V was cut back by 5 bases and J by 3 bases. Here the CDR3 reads CASSPQRGLKETQYF. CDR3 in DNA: TGTGCCAGCAGCCCGCAGCGGGGGTTAAAAGAGACCCAGTACTTC.

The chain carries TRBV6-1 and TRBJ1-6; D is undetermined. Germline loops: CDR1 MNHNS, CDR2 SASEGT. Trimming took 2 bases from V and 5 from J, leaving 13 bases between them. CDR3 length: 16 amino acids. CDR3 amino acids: CASSENWSGDNSPLHF. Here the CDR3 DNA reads TGTGCCAGCAGTGAAAATTGGTCAGGAGATAATTCACCCCTCCACTTT.

For the CDR3, the DNA is TGTGCCAGCTCACCAATGACTAGCGGGGGGATCGGGTACAATGAGCAGTTCTTC. Translated, it gives CASSPMTSGGIGYNEQFF. V gene TRBV18 combines with J gene TRBJ2-1, with 13 bases matching TRBD2. The CDR3 spans 18 residues. Germline V gene data show CDR1 as KGHSH and CDR2 as LQKENI. The ends lost 2 bases at V and 4 bases at J; junction bases unmatched: 8.

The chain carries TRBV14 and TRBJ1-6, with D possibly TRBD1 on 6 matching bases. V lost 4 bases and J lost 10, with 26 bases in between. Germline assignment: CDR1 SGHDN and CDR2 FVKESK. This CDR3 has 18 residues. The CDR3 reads CASSLLLGQGKRGSPLHF. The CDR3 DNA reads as TGTGCCAGCAGCCTCCTACTGGGGCAGGGGAAGAGGGGATCACCCCTCCACTTT.

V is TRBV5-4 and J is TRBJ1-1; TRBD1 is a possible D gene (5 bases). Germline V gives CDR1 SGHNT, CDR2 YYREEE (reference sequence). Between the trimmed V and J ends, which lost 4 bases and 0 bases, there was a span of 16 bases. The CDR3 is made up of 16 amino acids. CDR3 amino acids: CASSGSGFRVNTEAFF. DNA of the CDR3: TGTGCCAGCAGCGGATCAGGGTTTAGGGTGAACACTGAAGCTTTCTTT.

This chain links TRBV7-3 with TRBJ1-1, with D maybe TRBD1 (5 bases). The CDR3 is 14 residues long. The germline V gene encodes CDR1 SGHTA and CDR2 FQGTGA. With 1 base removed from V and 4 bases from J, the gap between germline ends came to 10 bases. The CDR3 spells CASSLIPGTTEAFF. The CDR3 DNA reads TGTGCCAGCAGCTTAATACCGGGGACCACTGAAGCTTTCTTT.

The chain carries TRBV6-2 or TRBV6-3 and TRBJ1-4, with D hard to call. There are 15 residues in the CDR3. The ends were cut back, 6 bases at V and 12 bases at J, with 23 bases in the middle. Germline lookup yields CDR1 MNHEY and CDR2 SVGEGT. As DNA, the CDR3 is TGTGCCAGCAGCCGAACGATAAGCGGCGAAAACGAACTGTTTTTT. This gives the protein CASSRTISGENELFF.

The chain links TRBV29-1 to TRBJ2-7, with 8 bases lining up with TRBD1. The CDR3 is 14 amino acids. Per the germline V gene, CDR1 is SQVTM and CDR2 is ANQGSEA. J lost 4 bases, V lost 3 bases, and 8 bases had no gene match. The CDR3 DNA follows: TGCAGCGTTGAGGAGGACAGGGCCTCTTACGAGCAGTACTTC. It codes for CSVEEDRASYEQYF.

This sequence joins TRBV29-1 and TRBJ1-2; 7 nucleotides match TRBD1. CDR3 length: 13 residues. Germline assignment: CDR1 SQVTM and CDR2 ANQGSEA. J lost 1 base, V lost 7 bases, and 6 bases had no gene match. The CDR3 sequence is CSGRDSNNYGYTF. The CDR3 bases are TGCAGCGGCCGGGACAGTAATAACTATGGCTACACCTTC. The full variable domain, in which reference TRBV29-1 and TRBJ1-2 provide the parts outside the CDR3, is SAVISQKPSRDICQRGTSLTIQCQVDSQVTMMFWYRQQPGQSLTLIATANQGSEATYESGFVIDKFPISRPNLTFSTLTVSNMSPEDSSIYLCSGRDSNNYGYTFGSGTRLTVV.

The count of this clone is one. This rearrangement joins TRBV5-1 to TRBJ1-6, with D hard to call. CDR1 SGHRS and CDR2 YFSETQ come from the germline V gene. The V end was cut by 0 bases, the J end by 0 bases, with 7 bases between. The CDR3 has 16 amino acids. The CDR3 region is CASSLAGISYNSPLHF. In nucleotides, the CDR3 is TGCGCCAGCAGCTTGGCTGGGATCTCCTATAATTCACCCCTCCACTTT.

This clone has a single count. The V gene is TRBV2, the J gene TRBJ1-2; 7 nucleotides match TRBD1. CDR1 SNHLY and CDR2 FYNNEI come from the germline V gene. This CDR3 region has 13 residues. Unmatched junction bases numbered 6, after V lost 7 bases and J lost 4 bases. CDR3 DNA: TGTGCCAGCATACAGGGGCTGGCCTATGGCTACACCTTC. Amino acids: CASIQGLAYGYTF.